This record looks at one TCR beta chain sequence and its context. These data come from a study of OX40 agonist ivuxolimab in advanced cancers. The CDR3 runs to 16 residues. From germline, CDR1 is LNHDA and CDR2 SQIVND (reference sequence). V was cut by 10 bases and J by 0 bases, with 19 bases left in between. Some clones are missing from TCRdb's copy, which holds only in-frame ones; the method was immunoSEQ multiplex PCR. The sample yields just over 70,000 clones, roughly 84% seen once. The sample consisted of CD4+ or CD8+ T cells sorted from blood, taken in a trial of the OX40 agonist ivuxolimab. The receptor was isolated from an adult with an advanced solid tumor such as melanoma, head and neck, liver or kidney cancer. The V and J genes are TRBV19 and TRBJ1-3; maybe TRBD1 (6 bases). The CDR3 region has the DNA TGTGCCACGGAAGACGGGACACCTCACTCTGGAAACACCATATATTTT. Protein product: CATEDGTPHSGNTIYF.